The TCR beta chain described here comes from a study of T cells after yellow fever vaccination (dated by TCRdb to the late 2010s). For context, the study as a whole: The SMART-Seq v4 Ultra Low Input RNA kit was used to prepare libraries from fractions with low cell numbers. To follow T-cell clones before and after primary and booster YFV17D yellow fever vaccination, bulk TCR alpha and beta repertoires were sequenced over time. Two healthy male donors, one aged 18 to 30 and one aged 30 to 39 years, were included in the cohort. Blood samples were taken at several timepoints before and after primary and secondary immunization, and bulk PBMC replicates and cell subsets were isolated.

This specimen's treatment or condition label, interpreted: live attenuated yellow fever vaccine strain. A standard Ficoll-Paque protocol was used to isolate PBMCs from peripheral blood. Dynabeads CD4 and CD8 positive selection kits were used to isolate the CD4 and CD8 T-cell fractions. TriZol was used to extract RNA from bulk PBMCs, CD4 and CD8 fractions, and dextramer-positive and dextramer-negative fractions. The germline V gene gives CDR1 as MDHEN and CDR2 as SYDVKM. The junction carries 9 bases between V and J, which are trimmed by 1 base and 8 bases respectively. From the cysteine up to the phenylalanine, the CDR3 has a length of 13 residues. The CDR3 DNA has 39 bases and is translated from base 1. This clonotype was detected a few times. This clone's antigen is unknown. No much larger clone is present one base from it, and per-base qualities are unavailable. The investigation overall reported the following: Compared with the primary T-cell response, the secondary T-cell response was weaker but faster, peaking on day 5 rather than day 15. After the booster, most clones that had expanded after primary vaccination were detected again (roughly 96% of CD4 and more than 80% of CD8), suggesting broad maintenance of memory. A small share of clonotypes occurred in both CD4 and CD8 compartments, likely arising from convergent recombination. Computational filtering was required because FACS-sorted repertoires could contain abundant contaminating clonotypes from the bulk population. The study included only a couple of donors, which limits how far the findings can be generalized.

Sequencing used an Illumina NovaSeq 6000. TCR cDNA was made using 5'RACE template switching, a step that added a universal primer site and unique molecular identifiers. Priming for cDNA synthesis came from both the TCR alpha and TCR beta constant segments. Library amplification involved two PCR steps, and the second step added sample barcodes and sequencing adapters. Libraries were sequenced on Illumina HiSeq 2500 (2x100 bp) or NovaSeq (2x150 bp). From the authors' description of their analysis: Reads were demultiplexed and collapsed into UMI consensus sequences with MIGEC, and V(D)J alignment was performed with MiXCR. Vaccine-responding clonotypes were identified with edgeR using replicate PBMC samples, with FDR below 0.01 and a log2 fold change above 5 up to day 15 being required. Each bulk clonotype received a CD4 or CD8 identity based on whether the sequenced CD4 or CD8 repertoire contained that clonotype at higher abundance. Starting from the raw public reads, TCRdb applied fastp trimming at Q25, assembled clones with MiXCR and retained in-frame beta chains. Entries are consolidated by CDR3 protein sequence, retaining the most common genes and DNA. The V and J calls were determined by TCRdb, not by the authors. In this sample the table shows 95,000 to 100,000 distinct CDR3 sequences, 5.8% of which occur a single time. About 38% of the sample is taken by the ten largest.

The source material was CD8+ T cells sorted from PBMCs, sampled 10 days after the yellow fever booster vaccination. This sequence was found in a man between 18 and 29 years old who received the YFV17D yellow fever vaccine. The V and J segments used are TRBV28 and TRBJ2-1; possibly the D gene is TRBD2, per 5 matching bases. Here is the DNA: TGTGCCAGCAGTTTATACCGGGATGATGAGCAGTTCTTC. It specifies CASSLYRDDEQFF. The full variable domain, with segments outside the CDR3 supplied by the reference TRBV28 and TRBJ2-1 proteins, appears as DVKVTQSSRYLVKRTGEKVFLECVQDMDHENMFWYRQDPGLGLRLIYFSYDVKMKEKGDIPEGYSVSREKKERFSLILESASTNQTSMYLCASSLYRDDEQFFGPGTRLTVL.